What follows are 25 T cell receptor beta chains derived from one specimen sequenced in a study of regulatory T cells in long-lasting Graves disease. Building of the TCR beta libraries involved iRepertoire HTBI primers and Arm-PCR of CDR3 regions. Each CDR3 protein gets one entry after TCRdb re-called the multiplex PCR reads with MiXCR. The table has about 470,000 distinct CDR3 sequences, about 22% seen once. Time point defined: persistent/refractory GD, antithyroid drugs over 5 years with positive TRAb. PBMC-extracted RNA yielded the TCR library. The material was peripheral blood mononuclear cells (PBMCs), obtained when the disease was refractory, from a patient treated with antithyroid drugs. The receptors shown here come from a female donor with Graves disease.

This clonotype came up many times. This sequence joins TRBV12-3 or TRBV12-4 and TRBJ1-1, with 7 bases lining up with TRBD1. J lost 4 bases, V lost 5 bases, and 4 bases had no gene match. CDR3 size: 13 residues. In nucleotides, the CDR3 is TGTGCCAGCAGTCAAAGGGGGCTCACTGAAGCTTTCTTT. Translating gives CASSQRGLTEAFF.

This clonotype was seen a few times. The rearrangement links TRBV6-1 to TRBJ2-1; D is possibly TRBD2 (5 bases). The V end was cut by 6 bases, the J end by 3 bases, with 15 bases between. The length of the CDR3 is 15 residues. Germline V gene lookup returns CDR1 MNHNS and CDR2 SASEGT. The CDR3 DNA sequence: TGTGCCAGCAGCAAAGTGGACTCCCGCTACAATGAGCAGTTCTTC. Translating gives CASSKVDSRYNEQFF.

This clonotype has at least ten counts. The chain couples TRBV6-1 to TRBJ1-5, with D perhaps matching TRBD1 (5 bases). Between the trimmed V and J ends, which lost 5 bases and 4 bases, there was a span of 21 bases. This CDR3 has 17 amino acids. Germline CDR1 is MNHNS and CDR2 is SASEGT. CDR3 DNA: TGTGCCAGCAGTCCGGCACGGGCAGGGATCAAAAATCAGCCCCAGCATTTT. It translates to CASSPARAGIKNQPQHF.

This clonotype has a handful of counts. V is TRBV28 and J is TRBJ2-1; TRBD2 might be the D (7 bases). The V and J ends lost 3 bases and 6 bases respectively, with 15 bases between them. The CDR3 sequence is 15 residues long. Germline assignment: CDR1 MDHEN and CDR2 SYDVKM. CDR3 in DNA: TGTGCCAGCAGTTTCGCGGGGGCCCGGGTCAATGAGCAGTTCTTC. The encoded protein is CASSFAGARVNEQFF. Complete variable domain (other parts from reference TRBV28 and TRBJ2-1): DVKVTQSSRYLVKRTGEKVFLECVQDMDHENMFWYRQDPGLGLRLIYFSYDVKMKEKGDIPEGYSVSREKKERFSLILESASTNQTSMYLCASSFAGARVNEQFFGPGTRLTVL.

Points on this clonotype: A clone one base away is much larger, so this may be a read error. The chain employs TRBV30 and TRBJ1-2; D not certain. Germline CDR1 reads GTSNPN; CDR2 reads SVGIG (reference sequence). This CDR3 is 13 amino acids long. CDR3 DNA: TGTGCCTGGAGTATTGCAGATAACTATGGCTGCACCTTC. This codes for CAWSIADNYGCTF.

This clonotype was counted many times. The chain has TRBV11-2 and TRBJ1-2; D remains unclear. This CDR3 has 14 residues. Germline-derived CDR1 and CDR2 are SGHAT and FQNNGV. With 0 bases removed from V and 7 bases from J, the gap between germline ends came to 12 bases. The CDR3 protein is CASSLEAGMGGYTF. CDR3 bases: TGTGCCAGCAGCTTAGAGGCAGGAATGGGTGGCTACACCTTC.

This clonotype has more than one count but fewer than ten. The V gene is TRBV12-3 or TRBV12-4, the J gene TRBJ2-5; 7 nucleotides match TRBD1. The CDR3 is 16 residues long. The trim removed 5 bases at V and 4 bases at J, leaving 13 bases unmatched. CDR3 amino acids: CASSRRYRGMGETQYF. The CDR3 DNA reads TGTGCCAGCAGTAGGAGATACAGGGGAATGGGAGAGACCCAGTACTTC.

The V and J genes are TRBV29-1 and TRBJ2-3; a possible D gene is TRBD1 (5 bases). The CDR3 consists of 14 residues. Trimming took 2 bases from V and 6 from J, leaving 15 bases between them. Germline CDR1 reads SQVTM; CDR2 reads ANQGSEA. DNA for the CDR3: TGCAGCGTTGAATTCTGGGGCCCGAGGGATACGCAGTATTTT. As protein: CSVEFWGPRDTQYF.

The chain has TRBV20-1 and TRBJ2-5; TRBD1 agrees at 7 bases. The ends lost 0 bases at V and 5 bases at J; junction bases unmatched: 12. CDR3 length: 16 residues. Looked up from germline, CDR1 is DFQATT and CDR2 is SNEGSKA (reference sequence). The CDR3 DNA reads TGCAGTGCTAGAGAGGGGGCTAGGGGGCTCGGGGAGACCCAGTACTTC. It specifies CSAREGARGLGETQYF.

The genes are TRBV5-1 and TRBJ1-4; 9 bases map to TRBD1. This CDR3 has 15 residues. Trimming removed 4 bases from V and 7 bases from J; junction bases left unmatched: 8. Germline lookup yields CDR1 SGHRS and CDR2 YFSETQ. The CDR3 DNA sequence: TGCGCCAGCAGCGCCGAGGGACAGGGCCCTGAAAAACTGTTTTTT. Translation gives CASSAEGQGPEKLFF.

This clonotype was found many times. The chain combines TRBV2 with TRBJ2-7; TRBD2 matches 8 bases. CDR1 and CDR2 from the germline V gene are SNHLY and FYNNEI. V was clipped by 4 bases and J by 2 bases; unmatched bases: 7. The CDR3 is made up of 15 amino acids. CDR3 DNA sequence: TGTGCCAGCAGTGTAGGGCGGGAGGATCCCTACGAGCAGTACTTC. Its protein is CASSVGREDPYEQYF.

This clonotype was seen many times. This chain joins TRBV28 and TRBJ2-4; maybe TRBD2 (5 bases). The CDR3 loop spans 16 amino acids. V was pared by 10 bases and J by 0 bases, with 19 bases between. Germline V gene data show CDR1 as MDHEN and CDR2 as SYDVKM. The CDR3 bases are TGTGCCACGGACGGTGAGGGAGAGATAGCCAAAAACATTCAGTACTTC. This gives the protein CATDGEGEIAKNIQYF.

This clonotype was recorded at least ten times. V gene TRBV3-1 combines with J gene TRBJ2-2; 12 nucleotides agree with TRBD1. Germline-derived CDR1 and CDR2 are LGHDT and YNNKEL (reference sequence). The ends lost 6 bases at V and 5 bases at J; junction bases unmatched: 1. The CDR3 totals 14 residues. The chain's CDR3 is CASRGQGATGELFF. The CDR3 region has the DNA TGTGCCAGCAGGGGACAGGGGGCGACCGGGGAGCTGTTTTTT.

The rearrangement joins TRBV11-2 to TRBJ1-1; unclear D gene. The CDR3 contains 15 residues. Trimming took off 2 bases at V and 2 bases at J, with 12 bases between the two ends. Germline V lookup: CDR1 SGHAT, CDR2 FQNNGV. Written as DNA, the CDR3 is TGTGCCAGCAGCTTAACCCTCGGACCTAACACTGAAGCTTTCTTT. Residues: CASSLTLGPNTEAFF.

Turning to this clonotype: This may stem from a read error, because a much larger clone lies one nucleotide away. The chain joins TRBV7-2 to TRBJ1-1; D is possibly TRBD1 (6 bases). This CDR3 is built from 15 residues. Germline-derived CDR1 and CDR2 are SGHTA and FQGNSA. Trimming cost V 5 bases and J 5 bases, with 18 bases left between them. The CDR3 here is CASSRWTEGLTEAFF. CDR3 nucleotides: TGTGCCAGCAGCCGATGGACAGAGGGCTTAACTGAAGCTTTCTTT.

In its sample, this clonotype was seen a few times. V is TRBV19 and J is TRBJ1-1; 8 bases line up with TRBD1. V dropped 7 bases and J dropped 11; count of bases not matched to a gene: 9. Germline-derived CDR1 and CDR2 are LNHDA and SQIVND (reference sequence). This CDR3 comprises 12 residues. CDR3: CASTFRTGMAFF. As DNA, the CDR3 is TGTGCCAGTACCTTCCGGACAGGGATGGCTTTCTTT.

This clonotype was observed at least ten times. V usage is TRBV6-1 and J usage is TRBJ1-5; maybe TRBD1 (6 bases). CDR1 is MNHNS, CDR2 SASEGT, per germline. Trimming took off 6 bases at V and 3 bases at J, with 9 bases between the two ends. This CDR3 is 13 amino acids long. The chain's CDR3 is CASRRTVNQPQHF. CDR3 nucleotide sequence: TGTGCCAGCAGAAGGACAGTCAATCAGCCCCAGCATTTT.

The V and J genes are TRBV6-2 or TRBV6-3 and TRBJ1-3, with D possibly matching TRBD1 (6 bases). The CDR3 covers 16 residues. Germline values: CDR1 MNHEY, CDR2 SVGEGT. Trimming removed 6 bases at V and 1 base at J, with 16 bases between. This chain's CDR3 is CASSREKGTSGNTIYF. CDR3 in DNA: TGTGCCAGCAGCCGCGAGAAGGGGACATCTGGAAACACCATATATTTT.

The table lists this clonotype with many counts. V is TRBV27 and J is TRBJ1-1; no clear D gene. Deletions cut 5 bases from V and 4 bases from J, with 17 bases between. CDR1 is MNHEY, CDR2 SMNVEV, per germline (reference sequence). The CDR3 contains 15 residues. CDR3 residues: CASSPLQHIGTEAFF. CDR3 bases: TGTGCCAGCAGTCCATTACAGCATATCGGCACTGAAGCTTTCTTT.

This clonotype occurred many times. The CDR3 nucleotides read TGTGCCAGCAGGCGGACAACCAGGGGGTCGAGTGGCTACACCTTC. Translation: CASRRTTRGSSGYTF. V and J are TRBV6-1 and TRBJ1-2; the match to TRBD1 covers 7 bases. Germline CDR1 is MNHNS and CDR2 is SASEGT. The V gene end was trimmed by 6 bases and the J gene end by 7 bases; junction bases not matched to a gene: 14. The CDR3 runs to 15 residues.

This sequence joins TRBV9 and TRBJ1-1, with 7 bases lining up with TRBD1. Germline CDR1 and CDR2: SGDLS and YYNGEE. With 0 bases clipped from V and 7 bases from J, the junction kept 6 bases outside the gene matches. This CDR3 comprises 14 residues. CDR3 coding DNA: TGTGCCAGCAGCGTAGGGCGGGACAGAAATGAAGCTTTCTTT. This codes for CASSVGRDRNEAFF. Using reference TRBV9 and TRBJ1-1 for the parts outside the CDR3, the full variable domain is DSGVTQTPKHLITATGQRVTLRCSPRSGDLSVYWYQQSLDQGLQFLIQYYNGEERAKGNILERFSAQQFPDLHSELNLSSLELGDSALYFCASSVGRDRNEAFFGQGTRLTVV.

This clonotype has just a few counts. The chain recombines TRBV20-1 with TRBJ2-2; 8 nucleotides line up with TRBD2. After removal of 6 bases from V and 6 bases from J, the junction contained 6 bases not matched to a gene. CDR3 length equals 13 residues. Germline V CDR1 and CDR2: DFQATT, SNEGSKA (reference sequence). This CDR3 is CSAREGLSGELFF. Written as DNA, the CDR3 is TGCAGTGCACGGGAGGGCCTATCCGGGGAGCTGTTTTTT.

Note on this clonotype: A much larger clone is a single base away; this may be a read error. The rearrangement joins TRBV11-3 to TRBJ2-7; a possible D gene is TRBD2 (6 bases). Germline values: CDR1 SGHNT, CDR2 YENEEA. This CDR3 spans 14 amino acids. V lost 5 bases to trimming and J lost 3 bases, with 14 bases between them. CDR3 sequence (DNA): TGTGCCAGCAGCCTGACTGGCGGGATCTACGAGCAGTACTTC. Protein product: CASSLTGGIYEQYF.

The sample holds many counts of this clonotype. The chain couples TRBV28 to TRBJ2-7, with 9 bases lining up with TRBD2. The CDR3 covers 15 residues. Germline V gene sequence: CDR1 MDHEN, CDR2 SYDVKM. Unmatched junction bases numbered 8, after V lost 4 bases and J lost 4 bases. The CDR3 DNA follows: TGTGCCAGCAGTTCAGCGACTAGCGGAAATTACGAGCAGTACTTC. Residues: CASSSATSGNYEQYF.

The chain is built from TRBV29-1 and TRBJ2-3; D may be TRBD2 (5 bases). The CDR3 sequence is 14 residues long. With 0 bases removed from V and 1 base from J, the gap between germline ends came to 8 bases. CDR1 SQVTM and CDR2 ANQGSEA come from the germline V gene. CDR3 bases: TGCAGCGTTGAAGACAGAGCGGGCACAGATACGCAGTATTTT. Encoded protein: CSVEDRAGTDTQYF.